The present T cell receptor (beta chain) was sequenced within a study of blood T cell repertoires in COVID-19. In the study overall: COVID-19 samples from acute and convalescent phases originated in the United States, Italy and Spain. Nucleic acid was either cDNA or gDNA, and it came from T cells, B-cell-depleted T cells, or PBMCs.

Study processing details: Reference gene primer amplification in the assay estimated nucleated cell counts. Measured with immunoSEQ multiplex PCR; TCRdb has only the in-frame clones, and not every one. V, J and clone size are those of that table, while D and trimming were read from the DNA. Among some 31,000 clones listed, under 85% were seen once. Germline CDR1 is SGHRS and CDR2 is YFSETQ. After removal of 0 bases from V and 5 bases from J, the junction contained 4 bases not matched to a gene. This CDR3 spans 15 amino acids. V usage is TRBV5-1 and J usage is TRBJ2-7, with 11 bases matching TRBD1. Sequenced material: peripheral blood. The sequence was obtained from a woman between 65 and 79 years old with active or convalescent COVID-19. The CDR3 DNA reads as TGCGCCAGCAGCTTGGTAGGACAGGGGGCCCACGAGCAGTACTTC. As protein: CASSLVGQGAHEQYF.